Listed below are T cell receptor beta chains from one sample, sequenced in a study of beta chain features in type 1 diabetes. Here immunoSEQ multiplex PCR was the method, and the copy in TCRdb shows in-frame clones only, minus some. The table includes about 160,000 clones, 7.5% to 9.5% detected once. The sequencing sample was made of central memory CD4+ T cells from blood. These receptors all come from a woman aged 18 to 35 with type 1 diabetes. Both conserved end residues are part of each CDR3. D genes are given only for firm matches. Expanded clones get a size class; other rows say once, few or many, or leave the size out.

v_gene	j_gene	d_gene	abundance	CDR3aa	CDR3nt
TRBV2	TRBJ2-3	-	-	CASSVHGSTQYF	TGTGCCAGCAGTGTACACGGGAGTACGCAGTATTTT
TRBV11-3	TRBJ2-5	-	few	CASSQLERKETQYF	TGTGCCAGCAGCCAACTAGAGAGAAAAGAGACCCAGTACTTC
TRBV28	TRBJ2-7	TRBD2	few	CASSFGAGGSSYEQYF	TGTGCCAGCAGTTTTGGGGCCGGCGGGAGCTCCTACGAGCAGTACTTC
TRBV2	TRBJ2-5	TRBD1	-	CASTWDSQETQYF	TGTGCCAGCACATGGGACAGTCAAGAGACCCAGTACTTC
TRBV20-1	TRBJ2-1	-	few	CSARSYEQFF	TGCAGTGCTAGGTCCTATGAGCAGTTCTTC
TRBV15	TRBJ2-3	-	few	CATSRAGFGPDTQYF	TGTGCCACCAGCAGAGCAGGGTTCGGGCCAGATACGCAGTATTTT
TRBV9	TRBJ2-5	TRBD1	few	CASSLSGQVETQYF	TGTGCCAGCAGCCTAAGCGGACAGGTGGAGACCCAGTACTTC
TRBV7-2	TRBJ2-2	-	few	CASSWAGLTTGELFF	TGTGCCAGCAGCTGGGCAGGATTGACAACCGGGGAGCTGTTTTTT
TRBV7-2	TRBJ1-2	-	-	CASSSAGSRNYGYTF	TGTGCCAGCAGCTCTGCGGGGTCCCGCAACTATGGCTACACCTTC
TRBV9	TRBJ1-2	TRBD1	-	CASSADRGEANYGYTF	TGTGCCAGCAGCGCGGACAGGGGCGAAGCTAACTATGGCTACACCTTC
TRBV9	TRBJ2-2	-	-	CASSVGGRLNTGELFF	TGTGCCAGCAGCGTAGGCGGGCGGCTGAACACCGGGGAGCTGTTTTTT